The 4 T cell receptor beta chains given below trace back to one sample, sequenced in a study of cytomegalovirus exposure and HLA in healthy donors. The PCR ran on 60 Vbeta and 13 Jbeta primers. Some clones are missing from TCRdb's copy, which holds only in-frame ones; the method was immunoSEQ multiplex PCR. Of over 55,000 clones detected, around 87% appear once; the ten largest clones hold approximately 1.4%. Sequencing was performed on PBMCs. These receptors originate from a man aged 18 to 29 in good health and CMV-seronegative.

The chain uses TRBV4-1 and TRBJ2-7; 7 bases line up with TRBD2. The junction had 10 bases not matched to a gene; V was cut back by 2 bases and J by 3 bases. This CDR3 comprises 16 residues. The germline V gene encodes CDR1 MGHRA and CDR2 YSYEKL. CDR3 nucleotides: TGCGCCAGCAGCCAATGGCAGGCAGGGAGGGACTACGAGCAGTACTTC. Protein product: CASSQWQAGRDYEQYF.

The CDR3 DNA sequence: TGCGCCAGCAGCCAACTTGCCTCGGGACTGGGATCGGATACGCAGTATTTT. Translation gives CASSQLASGLGSDTQYF. The V call is TRBV4-1, the J call TRBJ2-3, with a tentative D call TRBD2 (6 bases). CDR1 and CDR2 (germline): MGHRA, YSYEKL. The ends were cut back, 2 bases at V and 6 bases at J, with 21 bases in the middle. The CDR3 spans 17 residues.

This clone has only one observation. The chain is built from TRBV6-1 and TRBJ1-2, with TRBD1 matching over 10 bases. The CDR3 spans 15 residues. Per germline, CDR1 MNHNS and CDR2 SASEGT. Trimming removed 5 bases from V and 2 bases from J; junction bases left unmatched: 5. The CDR3 sequence: CASSPRTGGNYGYTF. CDR3 DNA sequence: TGTGCCAGCAGTCCACGGACAGGGGGGAACTATGGCTACACCTTC.

This clone was detected once. This CDR3 is also generated by other DNA sequences in the sample. The genes are TRBV4-1 and TRBJ1-2, with 8 bases that match TRBD1. Trimming cost V 3 bases and J 5 bases; bases outside gene matches: 5. The CDR3 has 14 residues. Per the germline V gene, CDR1 is MGHRA and CDR2 is YSYEKL. The CDR3 sequence: CASSQGTGPYGYTF. CDR3 sequence (DNA): TGCGCCAGCAGCCAGGGGACAGGACCATATGGCTACACCTTC.